This T cell receptor (beta chain) is drawn from a study of T cell repertoires in cytomegalovirus infection. Across the study: Indications came from public TCR beta signatures; they pointed to CMV infection and to a matching HLA type. Findings of the study overall: Within the response measured ex vivo, HLA-C-restricted CMV-specific TCR beta clonotypes were dominant.

This clonotype showed up many times. The antigen remains undetermined. TCRdb reprocessed the reads via MiXCR and lists one record per CDR3 protein. The profile shows around 280,000 distinct CDR3 sequences, 8% to 10% of them singletons. Germline V gene data show CDR1 as SGHVS and CDR2 as FQNEAQ. CDR3 length: 14 residues. V was trimmed by 5 bases and J by 0 bases, leaving 11 bases between them. This sequence originates from a human donor in good health (CMV status not recorded). Some clones in this sample may be carry-over from other donors' samples. Sequencing input: PBMCs. The chain employs TRBV7-8 and TRBJ2-7; D is uncertain. In DNA, the CDR3 is TGTGCCAGCAGCACCTCTCGAGGCTCCTACGAGCAGTACTTC. It encodes CASSTSRGSYEQYF.